Given below is one TCR beta chain in context. The target antigen is unknown. The data were obtained in a study of cytomegalovirus exposure and HLA in healthy donors. Study-wide points: The Asian-associated ancestry cluster reportedly had fewer N-insertions than the approximately 690-donor mean in a later analysis.

This CDR3 spans 15 amino acids. With 5 bases clipped from V and 8 bases from J, the junction kept 8 bases outside the gene matches. Germline V gene lookup returns CDR1 SGHTA and CDR2 FQGTGA. The PCR employed 60 Vbeta primers together with 13 Jbeta primers. The table came from immunoSEQ multiplex PCR; TCRdb's copy has only in-frame clones and leaves some out. Of 150,000 to 200,000 clones in the sample, around 78% were seen once. The source material was PBMCs. J is TRBJ2-1 and V is TRBV7-3; 11 bases line up with TRBD2. The sequence was collected from a woman in her 40s in good health and CMV-seropositive. Here the CDR3 reads CASSVSGGALDEQFF. For the CDR3, the DNA is TGTGCCAGCAGCGTTAGCGGGGGGGCCCTCGATGAGCAGTTCTTC.